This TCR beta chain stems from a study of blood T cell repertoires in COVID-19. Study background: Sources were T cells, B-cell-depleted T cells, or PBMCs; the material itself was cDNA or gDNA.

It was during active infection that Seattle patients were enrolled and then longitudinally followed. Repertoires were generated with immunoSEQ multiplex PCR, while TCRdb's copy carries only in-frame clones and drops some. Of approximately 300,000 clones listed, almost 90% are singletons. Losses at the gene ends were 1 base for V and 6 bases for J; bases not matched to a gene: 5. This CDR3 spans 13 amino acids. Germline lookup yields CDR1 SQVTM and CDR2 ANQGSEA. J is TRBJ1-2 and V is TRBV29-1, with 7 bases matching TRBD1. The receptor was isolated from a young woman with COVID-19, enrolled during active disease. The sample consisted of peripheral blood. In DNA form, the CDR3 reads TGCAGCGTTGAAGTCATGACAGGGAATGGCTACACCTTC. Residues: CSVEVMTGNGYTF.